Detailed here is one T cell receptor beta chain. This sample is part of a study of T-cell reconstitution after alpha-beta-depleted transplantation in children. The V and J ends lost 7 bases and 3 bases respectively, with 14 bases between them. This CDR3 comprises 14 residues. From germline, CDR1 is SGHRS and CDR2 YFSETQ. Unique molecular identifiers were used to barcode this TCRbeta library. TCRdb re-called the PCR reads through MiXCR, storing one row per CDR3 protein. The sample lists more than 450,000 distinct CDR3 sequences; approximately 16% were seen once. The sequencing used PBMCs from the stem cell graft donor, collected from the stem cell graft. The TCR sequence derives from a human donor who donated a stem cell graft to a child with acute lymphoblastic leukemia. V gene TRBV5-1 combines with J gene TRBJ2-1; D is unresolved. The CDR3 protein is CASDRDSYYNEQFF. Written as DNA, the CDR3 is TGCGCCAGCGATCGAGACTCGTACTACAATGAGCAGTTCTTC.